These T cell receptor beta chains were read from a single sample in a study of synovial regulatory T cells in juvenile arthritis. The table came from immunoSEQ multiplex PCR; TCRdb's copy has only in-frame clones and leaves some out. The table lists some 9,800 clones. The source material was Treg cells from blood. The receptors shown here come from a donor younger than 30 with juvenile idiopathic arthritis. Both conserved end residues are part of each CDR3. Each record gives: CDR3 length, J gene, V gene, CDR3 protein.

15 TRBJ1-5 TRBV6-5 CASSSTGLSNQPQHF
14 TRBJ1-6 TRBV11-2 CASSLRQGGSPLHF
11 TRBJ2-5 TRBV5-4 CASSLKETQYF
13 TRBJ2-3 TRBV29-1 CSVGAGLTDTQYF
14 TRBJ2-3 TRBV7-9 CASSLGFGLDTQYF
16 TRBJ1-5 TRBV7-9 CASSLETGPFNQPQHF
13 TRBJ1-2 TRBV5-1 CAGRQNVNYGYTF
15 TRBJ2-7 TRBV7-6 CASSLASRGVYEQYF
13 TRBJ2-2 TRBV25-1 CASGHPLTGELFF
18 TRBJ1-3 TRBV9 CASSARTGEEHAGNTIYF
14 TRBJ1-1 TRBV6-5 CASSFRGKGSEAFF
13 TRBJ2-5 TRBV9 CASSDGVGETQYF